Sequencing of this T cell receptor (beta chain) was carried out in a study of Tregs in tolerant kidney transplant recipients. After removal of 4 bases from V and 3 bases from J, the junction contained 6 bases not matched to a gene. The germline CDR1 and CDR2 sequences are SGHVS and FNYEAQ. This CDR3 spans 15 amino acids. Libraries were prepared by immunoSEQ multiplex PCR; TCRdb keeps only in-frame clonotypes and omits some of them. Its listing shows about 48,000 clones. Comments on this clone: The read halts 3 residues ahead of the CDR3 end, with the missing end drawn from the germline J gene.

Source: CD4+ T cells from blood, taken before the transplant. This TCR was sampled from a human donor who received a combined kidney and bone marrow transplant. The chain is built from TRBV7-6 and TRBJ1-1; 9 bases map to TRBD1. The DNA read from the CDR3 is TGTGCCAGCAGCTCCCTGACAGGGGGGTACACTGAA. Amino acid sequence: CASSSLTGGYTE. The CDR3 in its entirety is CASSSLTGGYTEAFF.